This T cell receptor (beta chain) was sequenced in a study of Graves' ophthalmopathy and Graves' hyperthyroidism. Diagnosis relied on clinical symptoms, serum thyroxine, TRAb, thyroid ultrasound and orbital computed tomography. RNA transcripts were the template, and TCR beta CDR3 regions were amplified from them. HTBI primers primed a first-round RT-PCR, and a second-round multiplex PCR followed. Via MiXCR, TCRdb re-called the multiplex PCR reads, giving one row per CDR3 protein. The sample carries around 1.1 million distinct CDR3 sequences, about two fifths recorded once. Study-wide results and caveats: Most thyroid clonotypes with frequency above 0.001 were detected in blood too.

Germline V gives CDR1 MNHEY, CDR2 SMNVEV (reference sequence). This CDR3 region has 14 residues. The V and J ends lost 4 bases and 2 bases respectively, with 11 bases between them. This clonotype was picked up a small number of times. As yet, its antigen is unknown. This clonotype originated in an adult man with Graves' hyperthyroidism. The chain combines TRBV27 with TRBJ1-1; maybe TRBD1 (6 bases). Specimen: peripheral blood or thyroid tissue (not recorded which). DNA of the CDR3: TGTGCCAGCAGTTCCCAGGGGACTAACACTGAAGCTTTCTTT. Translated: CASSSQGTNTEAFF.